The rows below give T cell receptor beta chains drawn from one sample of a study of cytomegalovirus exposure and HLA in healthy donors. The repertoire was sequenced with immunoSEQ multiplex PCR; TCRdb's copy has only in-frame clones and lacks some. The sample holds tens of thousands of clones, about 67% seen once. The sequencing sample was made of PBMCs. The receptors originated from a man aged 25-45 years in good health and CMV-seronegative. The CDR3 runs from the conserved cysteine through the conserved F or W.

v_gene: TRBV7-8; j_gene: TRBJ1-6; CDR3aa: CASSLPRTGGNSPLHF
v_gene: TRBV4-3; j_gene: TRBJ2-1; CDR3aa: CASSQVWGGDNEQFF
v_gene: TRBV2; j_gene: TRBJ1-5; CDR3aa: CASSDRYSNQPQHF
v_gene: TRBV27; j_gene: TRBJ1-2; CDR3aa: CASRRYSNYGYTF
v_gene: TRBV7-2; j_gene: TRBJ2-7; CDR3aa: CASSTRTALLSEQYF
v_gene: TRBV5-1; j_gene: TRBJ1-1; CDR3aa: CASSTGGRGTEAFF
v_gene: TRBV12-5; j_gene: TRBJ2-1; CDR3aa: CASGNGREGLNEQFF
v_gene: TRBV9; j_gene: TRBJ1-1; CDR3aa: CASSAWGQADAEAFF
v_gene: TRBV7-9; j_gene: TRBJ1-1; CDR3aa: CASSLGTGMNTEAFF
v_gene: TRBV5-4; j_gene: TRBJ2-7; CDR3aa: CASSPQGASASYEQYF
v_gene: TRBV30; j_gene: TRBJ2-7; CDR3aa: CSLDQDRDNEQYF
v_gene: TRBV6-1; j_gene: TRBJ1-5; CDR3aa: CASRGAGNQPQHF
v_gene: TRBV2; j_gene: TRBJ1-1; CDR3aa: CASSRQGDTEAFF
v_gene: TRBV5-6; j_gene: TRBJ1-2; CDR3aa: CASSGAGVGYGYTF
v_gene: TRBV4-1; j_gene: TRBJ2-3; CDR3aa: CASSQDPSGGPDTQYF
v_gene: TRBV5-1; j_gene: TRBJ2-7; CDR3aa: CASSFTSGAYEQYF
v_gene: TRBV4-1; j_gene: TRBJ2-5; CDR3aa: CASSLIVPFQETQYF
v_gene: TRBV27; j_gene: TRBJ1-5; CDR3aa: CASSLRGSQPQHF
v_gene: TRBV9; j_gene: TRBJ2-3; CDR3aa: CASSVGPLGGTDTQYF
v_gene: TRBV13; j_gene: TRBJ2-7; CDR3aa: CASSLAGSLTYEQYF